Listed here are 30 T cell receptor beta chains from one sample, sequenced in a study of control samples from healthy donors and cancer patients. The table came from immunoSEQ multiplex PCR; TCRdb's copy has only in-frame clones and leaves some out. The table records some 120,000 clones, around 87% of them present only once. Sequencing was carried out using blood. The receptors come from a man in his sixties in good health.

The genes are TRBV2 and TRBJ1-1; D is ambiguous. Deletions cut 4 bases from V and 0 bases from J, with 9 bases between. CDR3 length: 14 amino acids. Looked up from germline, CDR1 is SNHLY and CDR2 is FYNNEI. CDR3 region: CASSGVFMNTEAFF. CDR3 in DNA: TGTGCCAGCAGTGGGGTATTCATGAACACTGAAGCTTTCTTT.

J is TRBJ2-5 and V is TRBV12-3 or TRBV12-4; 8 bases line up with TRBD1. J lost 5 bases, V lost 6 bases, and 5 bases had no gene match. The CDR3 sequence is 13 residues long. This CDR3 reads CASRPGGAETQYF. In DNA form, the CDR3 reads TGTGCCAGCAGGCCAGGGGGCGCGGAGACCCAGTACTTC.

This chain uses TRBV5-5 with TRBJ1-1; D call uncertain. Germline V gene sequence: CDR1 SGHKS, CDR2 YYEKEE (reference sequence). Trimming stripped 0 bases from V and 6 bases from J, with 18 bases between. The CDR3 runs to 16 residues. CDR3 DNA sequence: TGTGCCAGCAGCTTGGAACTGGTCAGAGGGAGGGCTGAAGCTTTCTTT. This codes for CASSLELVRGRAEAFF.

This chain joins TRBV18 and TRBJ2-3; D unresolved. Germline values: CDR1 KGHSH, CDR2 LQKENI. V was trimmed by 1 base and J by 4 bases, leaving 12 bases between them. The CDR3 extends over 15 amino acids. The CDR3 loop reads CASSPQSVRPDTQYF. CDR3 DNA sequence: TGTGCCAGCTCACCACAAAGCGTGAGGCCAGATACGCAGTATTTT. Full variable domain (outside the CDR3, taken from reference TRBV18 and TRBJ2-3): NAGVMQNPRHLVRRRGQEARLRCSPMKGHSHVYWYRQLPEEGLKFMVYLQKENIIDESGMPKERFSAEFPKEGPSILRIQQVVRGDSAAYFCASSPQSVRPDTQYFGPGTRLTVL.

This chain's CDR3 is CASSLTVNQPQHF. CDR3 nucleotides: TGTGCCAGCAGCTTAACGGTCAATCAGCCCCAGCATTTT. This chain connects TRBV7-3 to TRBJ1-5; unclear D gene. CDR1 and CDR2 (germline): SGHTA, FQGTGA. The V and J ends lost 0 bases and 3 bases respectively, with 3 bases between them. This CDR3 comprises 13 residues.

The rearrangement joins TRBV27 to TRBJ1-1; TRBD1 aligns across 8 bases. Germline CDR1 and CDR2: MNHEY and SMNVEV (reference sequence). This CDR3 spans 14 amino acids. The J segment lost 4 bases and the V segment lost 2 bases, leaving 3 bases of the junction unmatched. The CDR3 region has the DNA TGTGCCAGCAGTTTAGCCCAGGGGGCCACTGAAGCTTTCTTT. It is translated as CASSLAQGATEAFF.

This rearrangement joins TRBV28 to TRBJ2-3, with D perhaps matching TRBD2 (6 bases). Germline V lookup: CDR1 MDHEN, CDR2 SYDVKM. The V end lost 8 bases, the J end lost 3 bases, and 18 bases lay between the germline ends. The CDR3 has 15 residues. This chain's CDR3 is CASVTRGLLTDTQYF. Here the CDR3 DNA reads TGTGCCAGCGTGACTAGAGGGCTCCTAACAGATACGCAGTATTTT.

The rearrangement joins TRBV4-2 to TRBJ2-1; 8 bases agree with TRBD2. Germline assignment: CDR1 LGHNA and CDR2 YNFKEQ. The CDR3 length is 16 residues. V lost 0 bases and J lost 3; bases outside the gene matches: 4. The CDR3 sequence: CASSQETGTSYNEQFF. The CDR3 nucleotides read TGTGCCAGCAGCCAAGAAACCGGGACTAGCTACAATGAGCAGTTCTTC.

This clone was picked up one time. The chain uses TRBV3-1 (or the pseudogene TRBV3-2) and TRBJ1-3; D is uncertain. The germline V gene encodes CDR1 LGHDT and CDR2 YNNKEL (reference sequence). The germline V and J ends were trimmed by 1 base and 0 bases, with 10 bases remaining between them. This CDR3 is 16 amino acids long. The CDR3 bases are TGTGCCAGCAGCCAAGTCTTGGGCTCCTCTGGAAACACCATATATTTT. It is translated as CASSQVLGSSGNTIYF.

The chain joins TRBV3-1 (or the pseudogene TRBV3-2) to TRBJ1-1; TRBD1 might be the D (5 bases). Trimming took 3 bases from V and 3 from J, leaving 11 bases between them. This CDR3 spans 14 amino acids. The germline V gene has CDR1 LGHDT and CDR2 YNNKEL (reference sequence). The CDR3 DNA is TGTGCCAGCAGCCAGGGGCCGGGTTACACTGAAGCTTTCTTT. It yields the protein CASSQGPGYTEAFF.

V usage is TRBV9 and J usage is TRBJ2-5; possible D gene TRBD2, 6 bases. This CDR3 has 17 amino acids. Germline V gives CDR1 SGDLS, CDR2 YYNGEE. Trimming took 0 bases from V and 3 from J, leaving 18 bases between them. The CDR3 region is CASSVGALGDFKETQYF. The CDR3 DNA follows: TGTGCCAGCAGCGTAGGAGCTTTGGGGGACTTTAAAGAGACCCAGTACTTC.

The CDR3 DNA is TGCGCCAGCAGCCAAGAATTCATCTCTAACTATGGCTACACCTTC. Translation gives CASSQEFISNYGYTF. The chain joins TRBV4-3 to TRBJ1-2; D is unresolved. CDR1 and CDR2 (germline): LGHNA, YSLEER. The CDR3 extends over 15 amino acids. V dropped 0 bases and J dropped 0 bases, with 8 bases sitting between them.

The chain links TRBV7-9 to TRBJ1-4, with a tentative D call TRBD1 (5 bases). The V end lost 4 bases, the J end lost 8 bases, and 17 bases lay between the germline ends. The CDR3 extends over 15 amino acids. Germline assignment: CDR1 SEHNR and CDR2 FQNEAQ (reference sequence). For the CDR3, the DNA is TGTGCCAGCAGCTCCGGGACCATTGGTAGCGAAAAACTGTTTTTT. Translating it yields CASSSGTIGSEKLFF.

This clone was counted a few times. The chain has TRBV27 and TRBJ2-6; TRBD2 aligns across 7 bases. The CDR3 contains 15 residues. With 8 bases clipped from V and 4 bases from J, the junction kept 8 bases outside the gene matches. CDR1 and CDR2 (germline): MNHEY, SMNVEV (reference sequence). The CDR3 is CASSSGGSGANVLTF. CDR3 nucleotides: TGTGCCAGCTCTTCGGGAGGTTCCGGGGCCAACGTCCTGACTTTC. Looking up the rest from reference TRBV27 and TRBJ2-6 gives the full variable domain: EAQVTQNPRYLITVTGKKLTVTCSQNMNHEYMSWYRQDPGLGLRQIYYSMNVEVTDKGDVPEGYKVSRKEKRNFPLILESPSPNQTSLYFCASSSGGSGANVLTFGAGSRLTVL.

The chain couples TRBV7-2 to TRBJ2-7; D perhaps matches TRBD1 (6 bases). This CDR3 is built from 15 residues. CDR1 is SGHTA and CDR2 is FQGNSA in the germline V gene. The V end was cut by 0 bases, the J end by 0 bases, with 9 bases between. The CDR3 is CASSLAYRDSYEQYF. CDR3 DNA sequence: TGTGCCAGCAGCTTAGCATACAGGGACTCCTACGAGCAGTACTTC.

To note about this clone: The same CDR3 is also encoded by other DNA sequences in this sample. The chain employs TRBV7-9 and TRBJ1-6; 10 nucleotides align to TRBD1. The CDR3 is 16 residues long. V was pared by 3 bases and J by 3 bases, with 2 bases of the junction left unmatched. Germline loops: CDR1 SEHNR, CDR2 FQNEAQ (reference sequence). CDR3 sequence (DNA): TGTGCCAGCAGCTTGGGACAGGGGTTCTATAATTCACCCCTCCACTTT. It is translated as CASSLGQGFYNSPLHF.

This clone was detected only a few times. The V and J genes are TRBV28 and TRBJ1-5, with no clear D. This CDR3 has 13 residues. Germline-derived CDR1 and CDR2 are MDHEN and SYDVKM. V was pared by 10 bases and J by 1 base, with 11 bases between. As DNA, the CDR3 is TGTGCCACCGAGGGTTCAAGCAATCAGCCCCAGCATTTT. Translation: CATEGSSNQPQHF.

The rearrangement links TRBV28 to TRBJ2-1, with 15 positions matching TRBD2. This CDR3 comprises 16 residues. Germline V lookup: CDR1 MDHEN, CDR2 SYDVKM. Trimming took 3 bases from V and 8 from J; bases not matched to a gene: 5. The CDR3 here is CASSFPGLAGGHEQFF. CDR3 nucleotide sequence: TGTGCCAGCAGTTTCCCTGGACTAGCGGGGGGGCATGAGCAGTTCTTC.

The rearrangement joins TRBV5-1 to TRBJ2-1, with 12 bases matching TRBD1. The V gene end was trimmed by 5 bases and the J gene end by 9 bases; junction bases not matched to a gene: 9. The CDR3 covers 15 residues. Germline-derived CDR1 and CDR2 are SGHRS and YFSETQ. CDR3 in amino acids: CASRSPGTGGGEQFF. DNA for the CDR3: TGCGCCAGCAGGTCCCCGGGGACAGGGGGCGGTGAGCAGTTCTTC.

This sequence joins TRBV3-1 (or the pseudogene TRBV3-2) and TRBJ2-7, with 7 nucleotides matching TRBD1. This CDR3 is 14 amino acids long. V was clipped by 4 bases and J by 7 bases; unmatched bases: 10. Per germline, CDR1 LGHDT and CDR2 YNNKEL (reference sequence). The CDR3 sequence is CASSLPGQIEEQYF. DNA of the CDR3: TGTGCCAGCAGCCTACCGGGACAGATAGAGGAGCAGTACTTC.

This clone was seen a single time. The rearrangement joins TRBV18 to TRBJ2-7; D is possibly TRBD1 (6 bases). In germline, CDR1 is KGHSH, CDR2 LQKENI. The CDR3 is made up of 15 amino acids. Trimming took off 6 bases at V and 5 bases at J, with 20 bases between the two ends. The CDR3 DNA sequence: TGTGCCAGCTCCCCCGGTTTGACAGGCGGCCACGAGCAGTACTTC. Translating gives CASSPGLTGGHEQYF. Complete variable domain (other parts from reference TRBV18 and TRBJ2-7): NAGVMQNPRHLVRRRGQEARLRCSPMKGHSHVYWYRQLPEEGLKFMVYLQKENIIDESGMPKERFSAEFPKEGPSILRIQQVVRGDSAAYFCASSPGLTGGHEQYFGPGTRLTVT.

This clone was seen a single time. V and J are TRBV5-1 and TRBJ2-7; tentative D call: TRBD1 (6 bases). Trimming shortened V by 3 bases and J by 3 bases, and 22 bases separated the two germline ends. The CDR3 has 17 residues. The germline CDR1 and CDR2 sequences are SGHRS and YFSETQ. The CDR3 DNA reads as TGCGCCAGCAGCTCGACCGTCCTACCCTACAGGGTCTACGAGCAGTACTTC. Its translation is CASSSTVLPYRVYEQYF.

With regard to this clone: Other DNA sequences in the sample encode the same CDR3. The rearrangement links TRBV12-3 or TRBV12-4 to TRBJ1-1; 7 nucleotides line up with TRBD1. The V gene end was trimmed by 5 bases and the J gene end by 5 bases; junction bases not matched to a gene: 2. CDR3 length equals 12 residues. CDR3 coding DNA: TGTGCCAGCAGTCTACAGGGGACTGAAGCTTTCTTT. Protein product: CASSLQGTEAFF.

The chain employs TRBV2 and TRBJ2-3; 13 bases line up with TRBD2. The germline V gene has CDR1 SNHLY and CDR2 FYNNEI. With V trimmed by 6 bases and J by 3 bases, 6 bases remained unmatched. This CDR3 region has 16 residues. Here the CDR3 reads CASRKTSGGATDTQYF. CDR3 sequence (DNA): TGTGCCAGCAGGAAAACTAGCGGGGGGGCTACAGATACGCAGTATTTT. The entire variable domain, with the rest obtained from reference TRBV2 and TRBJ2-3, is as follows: EPEVTQTPSHQVTQMGQEVILRCVPISNHLYFYWYRQILGQKVEFLVSFYNNEISEKSEIFDDQFSVERPDGSNFTLKIRSTKLEDSAMYFCASRKTSGGATDTQYFGPGTRLTVL.

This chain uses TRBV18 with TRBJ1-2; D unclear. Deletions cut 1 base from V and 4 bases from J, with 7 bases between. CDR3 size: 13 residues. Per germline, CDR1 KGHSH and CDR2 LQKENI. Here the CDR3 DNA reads TGTGCCAGCTCACCACTCCTGAGCTATGGCTACACCTTC. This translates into CASSPLLSYGYTF. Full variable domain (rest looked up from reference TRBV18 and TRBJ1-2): NAGVMQNPRHLVRRRGQEARLRCSPMKGHSHVYWYRQLPEEGLKFMVYLQKENIIDESGMPKERFSAEFPKEGPSILRIQQVVRGDSAAYFCASSPLLSYGYTFGSGTRLTVV.

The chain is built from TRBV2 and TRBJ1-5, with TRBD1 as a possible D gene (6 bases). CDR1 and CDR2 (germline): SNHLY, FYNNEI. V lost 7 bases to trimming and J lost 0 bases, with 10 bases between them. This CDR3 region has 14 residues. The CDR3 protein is CASKEDSSNQPQHF. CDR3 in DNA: TGTGCCAGCAAAGAGGACAGTAGCAATCAGCCCCAGCATTTT. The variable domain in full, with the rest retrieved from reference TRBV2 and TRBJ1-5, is EPEVTQTPSHQVTQMGQEVILRCVPISNHLYFYWYRQILGQKVEFLVSFYNNEISEKSEIFDDQFSVERPDGSNFTLKIRSTKLEDSAMYFCASKEDSSNQPQHFGDGTRLSIL.

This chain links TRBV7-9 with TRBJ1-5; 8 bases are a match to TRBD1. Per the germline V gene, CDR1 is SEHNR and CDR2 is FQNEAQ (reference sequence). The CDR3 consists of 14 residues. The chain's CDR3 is CAAGAGGFYQPQHF. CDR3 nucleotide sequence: TGTGCGGCGGGGGCAGGGGGCTTTTATCAGCCCCAGCATTTT. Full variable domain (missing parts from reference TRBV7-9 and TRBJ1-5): DTGVSQNPRHKITKRGQNVTFRCDPISEHNRLYWYRQTLGQGPEFLTYFQNEAQLEKSRLLSDRFSAERPKGSFSTLEIQRTEQGDSAMYLCAAGAGGFYQPQHFGDGTRLSIL.

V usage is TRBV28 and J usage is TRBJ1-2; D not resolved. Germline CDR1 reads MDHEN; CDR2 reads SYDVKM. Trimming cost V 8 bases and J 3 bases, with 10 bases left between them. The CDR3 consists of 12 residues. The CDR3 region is CASQRTDYGYTF. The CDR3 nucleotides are TGTGCCAGCCAGAGGACGGACTATGGCTACACCTTC.

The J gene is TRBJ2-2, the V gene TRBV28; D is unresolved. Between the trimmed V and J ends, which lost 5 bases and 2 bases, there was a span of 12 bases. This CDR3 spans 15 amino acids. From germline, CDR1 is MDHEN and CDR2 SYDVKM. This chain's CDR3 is CASSPGPLNTGELFF. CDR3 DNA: TGTGCCAGCAGTCCCGGACCTCTTAACACCGGGGAGCTGTTTTTT.

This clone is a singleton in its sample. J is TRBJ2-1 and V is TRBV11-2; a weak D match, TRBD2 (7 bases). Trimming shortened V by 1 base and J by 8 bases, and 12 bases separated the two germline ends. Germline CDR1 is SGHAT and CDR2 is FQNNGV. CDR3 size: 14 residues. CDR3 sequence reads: CASSLAGGAYEQFF. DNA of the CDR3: TGTGCCAGCAGCTTAGCGGGGGGCGCATATGAGCAGTTCTTC.